The T cell receptor beta chain under discussion was sequenced for a study of human T cells and chemical hapten exposure. Study as a whole: Per-sample TCR yield variation was attributed mainly to small pooled library volume differences. General study results and limits: TCRs above 1 in 1000 frequency did not change with DPC sensitization. The donors suffered from alopecia, so their immune response may not match that of healthy people. Higher patch test scores went with higher counts of PT1 expanded TCRs.

Specified time point: patch test 1, 2 weeks after DPC sensitization. Treatment in this sample: therapeutic diphenylcyclopropenone sensitization with weekly scalp DPC. It was from unfractionated whole blood that total RNA was extracted. TCRdb called the RACE reads again in MiXCR, with one record for every CDR3 protein. The sample carries approximately 43,000 distinct CDR3 sequences, about 4% recorded once. Deletions cut 2 bases from V and 7 bases from J, with 11 bases between. Germline assignment: CDR1 MNHEY and CDR2 SVGEGT. The CDR3 has 13 residues. This clonotype was detected only a few times. No antigen is known for it.

The chain recombines TRBV6-2 or TRBV6-3 with TRBJ1-1, with TRBD1 as a possible D gene (5 bases). This TCR derives from a man in his fifties with alopecia areata. Some clones in this sample may be carry-over from other donors' samples. The specimen was whole blood, collected in connection with sensitization to the hapten diphenylcyclopropenone (DPC). The CDR3 region is CASSYVTAVEAFF. CDR3 coding DNA: TGTGCCAGCAGTTACGTGACAGCAGTTGAAGCTTTCTTT.